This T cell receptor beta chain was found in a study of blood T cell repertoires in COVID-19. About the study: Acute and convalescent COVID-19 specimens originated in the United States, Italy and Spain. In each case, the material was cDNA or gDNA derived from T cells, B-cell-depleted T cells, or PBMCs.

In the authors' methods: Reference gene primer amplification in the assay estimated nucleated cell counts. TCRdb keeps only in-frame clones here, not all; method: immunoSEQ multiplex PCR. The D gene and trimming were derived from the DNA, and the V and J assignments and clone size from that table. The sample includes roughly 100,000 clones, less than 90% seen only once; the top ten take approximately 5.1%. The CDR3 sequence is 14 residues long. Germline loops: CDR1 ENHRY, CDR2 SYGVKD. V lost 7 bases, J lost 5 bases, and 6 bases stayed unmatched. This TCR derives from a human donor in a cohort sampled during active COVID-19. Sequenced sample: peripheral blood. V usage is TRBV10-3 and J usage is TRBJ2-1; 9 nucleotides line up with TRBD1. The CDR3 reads CAINLRTGDNEQFF. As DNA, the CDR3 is TGTGCCATCAATTTAAGGACAGGGGACAATGAGCAGTTCTTC.